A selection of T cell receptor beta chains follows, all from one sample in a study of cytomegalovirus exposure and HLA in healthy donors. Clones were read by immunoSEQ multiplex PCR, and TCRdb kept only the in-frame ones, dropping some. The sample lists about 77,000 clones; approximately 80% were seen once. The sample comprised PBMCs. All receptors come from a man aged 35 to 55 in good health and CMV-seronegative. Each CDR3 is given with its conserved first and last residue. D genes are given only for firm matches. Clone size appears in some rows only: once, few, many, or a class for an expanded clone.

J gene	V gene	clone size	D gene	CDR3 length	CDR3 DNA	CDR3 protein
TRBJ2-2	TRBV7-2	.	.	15	TGTGCCAGCAGCTTAGTCACAGCTAACACCGGGGAGCTGTTTTTT	CASSLVTANTGELFF
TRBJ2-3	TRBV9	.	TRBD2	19	TGTGCCAGCAGCGTAGGGTGGACTAGCGGGGGGCTGAGCACAGATACGCAGTATTTT	CASSVGWTSGGLSTDTQYF
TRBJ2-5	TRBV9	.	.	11	TGTGCCAGCAGCGTAGATGGTGAGCAGTACTTC	CASSVDGEQYF
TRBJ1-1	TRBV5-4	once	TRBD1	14	TGTGCCAGCAGCTCCAGACAGGGATCCACTGAAGCTTTCTTT	CASSSRQGSTEAFF
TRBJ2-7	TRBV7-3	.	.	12	TGTGCCAGCAGCTCCGACACTTCAGAGCAGTACTTC	CASSSDTSEQYF
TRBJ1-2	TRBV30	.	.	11	TGTGCCTGGAGTCTAGTTTATGGCTACACCTTC	CAWSLVYGYTF
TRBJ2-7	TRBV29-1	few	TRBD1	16	TGCAGCGCAGGGGGAAAGCCGGGACAGGGGTTGGACGAGCAGTACTTC	CSAGGKPGQGLDEQYF
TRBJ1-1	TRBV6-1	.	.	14	TGTGCCAGCAGGCGACGGGGAATGAACACTGAAGCTTTCTTT	CASRRRGMNTEAFF
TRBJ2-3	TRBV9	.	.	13	TGTGCCAGCAGTCAGGGGTTTAGAGATACGCAGTATTTT	CASSQGFRDTQYF
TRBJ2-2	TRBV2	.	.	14	TGTGCCAGCATTTTAGACAGCAACACCGGGGAGCTGTTTTTT	CASILDSNTGELFF
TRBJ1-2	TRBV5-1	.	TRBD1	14	TGCGCCAGCAGCTCGGGACAGGGGGCGGTCGGCTACACCTTC	CASSSGQGAVGYTF
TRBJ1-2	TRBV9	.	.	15	TGTGCCAGCAGCGTTGGGTATACAGGGAACTATGGCTACACCTTC	CASSVGYTGNYGYTF
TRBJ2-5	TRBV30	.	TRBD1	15	TGTGCCTGGGATACTGGACAGGACGGACAAGAGACCCAGTACTTC	CAWDTGQDGQETQYF
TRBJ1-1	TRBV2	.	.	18	TGTGCCAGCAGTGATCGGATCAGTTTAGGCAGAGGCAACACTGAAGCTTTCTTT	CASSDRISLGRGNTEAFF
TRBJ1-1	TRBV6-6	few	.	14	TGTGCCAGCAAGGGCAGGGGCTTGAACACTGAAGCTTTCTTT	CASKGRGLNTEAFF
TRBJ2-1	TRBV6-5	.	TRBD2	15	TGTGCCAGCAGTTATCAAGCGGGGTCCTACAATGAGCAGTTCTTC	CASSYQAGSYNEQFF
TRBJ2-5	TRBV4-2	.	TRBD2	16	TGTGCCAGCAGCCAAGGGGAAGCGGGGGGGCTTGAGACCCAGTACTTC	CASSQGEAGGLETQYF
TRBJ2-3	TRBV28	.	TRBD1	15	TGTGCCAGCAGCACCCGGGACAGGGCCGTGGCTACGCAGTATTTT	CASSTRDRAVATQYF
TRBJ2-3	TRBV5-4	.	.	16	TGTGCCAGCAGCTCTCCGGGACAATCTGTCACAGATACGCAGTATTTT	CASSSPGQSVTDTQYF
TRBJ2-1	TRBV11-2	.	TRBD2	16	TGTGCCAGCAGCGCCCTTGGAGCGGGGGTCTACAATGAGCAGTTCTTC	CASSALGAGVYNEQFF
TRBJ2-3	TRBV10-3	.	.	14	TGTGCCATCAGTGAGCTCCCTATGGTCGATACGCAGTATTTT	CAISELPMVDTQYF
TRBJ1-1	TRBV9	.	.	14	TGTGCCAGCAGCGTAGCGGGGGGTAACACTGAAGCTTTCTTT	CASSVAGGNTEAFF
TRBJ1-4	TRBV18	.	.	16	TGTGCCAGCTCCCTAGAAGGGGGTGCAACTAATGAAAAACTGTTTTTT	CASSLEGGATNEKLFF
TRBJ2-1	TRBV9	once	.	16	TGTGCCAGCAGCTCGGGGGCGGGAGCACAGGGGGGTGAGCAGTTCTTC	CASSSGAGAQGGEQFF
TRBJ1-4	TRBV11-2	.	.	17	TGTGCCAGCAGCCCCACAGGGAGGGAGGCAACTAATGAAAAACTGTTTTTT	CASSPTGREATNEKLFF
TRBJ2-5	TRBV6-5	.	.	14	TGTGCCAGCAGTTACGGCAGTTTCCAAGAGACCCAGTACTTC	CASSYGSFQETQYF
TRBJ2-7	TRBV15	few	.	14	TGTGCCACCAGCAGGGACTTTACCTCCTACGAGCAGTACTTC	CATSRDFTSYEQYF
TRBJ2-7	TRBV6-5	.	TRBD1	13	TGTGCCAGCGGGAGGGACAGGGGCTACGAGCAGTACTTC	CASGRDRGYEQYF
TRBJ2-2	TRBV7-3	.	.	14	TGTGCCAGCAGCTTAAGCGGGAACACCGGGGAGCTGTTTTTT	CASSLSGNTGELFF
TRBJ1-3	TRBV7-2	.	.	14	TGTGCCAGCAGCTTACAGGAATCTGGAAACACCATATATTTT	CASSLQESGNTIYF